This record looks at one T cell receptor (beta chain) sequence and its context. This sample was taken from a study of blood T cell repertoires in COVID-19. Overall study context: From the United States, Italy and Spain came samples of acute and convalescent COVID-19. The cDNA or gDNA used as material had been derived from T cells, B-cell-depleted T cells, or PBMCs.

In the original workflow: Estimation of nucleated cell counts was performed using reference gene primer amplification. The table came from immunoSEQ multiplex PCR; TCRdb's copy has only in-frame clones and leaves some out. The V and J calls and the clone size are those of that table, but D and trimming were determined from the DNA. Among 250,000 to 300,000 clones listed, around 87% were seen once. The CDR3 sequence is 15 residues long. Germline V gives CDR1 SEHNR, CDR2 FQNEAQ (reference sequence). The V end was cut by 4 bases, the J end by 1 base, with 11 bases between. The sequenced sample was peripheral blood. V gene TRBV7-9 combines with J gene TRBJ1-5, with no clear D. This clonotype was obtained from a woman aged 45-59 years who had recovered from COVID-19. For the CDR3, the DNA is TGTGCCAGCAGCTCTGGGAGGAGCAGCAATCAGCCCCAGCATTTT. Translating it yields CASSSGRSSNQPQHF. The full variable domain, rest sourced from reference TRBV7-9 and TRBJ1-5, is DTGVSQNPRHKITKRGQNVTFRCDPISEHNRLYWYRQTLGQGPEFLTYFQNEAQLEKSRLLSDRFSAERPKGSFSTLEIQRTEQGDSAMYLCASSSGRSSNQPQHFGDGTRLSIL.